Listed below are T cell receptor beta chains from one sample, sequenced in a study of blood T cell repertoires in COVID-19. The protocol was immunoSEQ multiplex PCR, while the TCRdb copy is restricted to in-frame clones and leaves out a portion. The repertoire holds about 98,000 clones, with 86% as singletons. The sample taken for sequencing was peripheral blood. These receptors were collected from a middle-aged man with acute or convalescent COVID-19. The CDR3 runs from the conserved cysteine through the conserved F or W.

j_gene,v_gene,CDR3aa
TRBJ2-2,TRBV19,CASSPQGVGTGELFF
TRBJ1-1,TRBV2,CASILMGAAEAFF
TRBJ1-5,TRBV27,CASRDNVHSNQPQHF
TRBJ2-1,TRBV5-1,CASRFTGTSGIYEQFF
TRBJ2-7,TRBV4-2,CASSQAAGQRVYEQYF
TRBJ1-1,TRBV15,CATSRDTGTGTGGTEAFF
TRBJ2-7,TRBV5-1,CASSLRTGSYEQYF
TRBJ2-1,TRBV7-3,CASSRYQGGSLFF
TRBJ2-3,TRBV7-9,CASSPSGGGMDTQYF
TRBJ2-1,TRBV12-3/TRBV12-4,CASRPSGNNEQFF
TRBJ2-1,TRBV3-1/TRBV3-2,CASSGKLAGVSEQFF
TRBJ1-5,TRBV24-1,CATSDPSGGEGNQPQHF
TRBJ1-3,TRBV10-1,CASSSGNSGNTIYF
TRBJ2-7,TRBV6-5,CASSYSGQGTYEQYF
TRBJ1-3,TRBV27,CASSLRGQGNTIYF
TRBJ1-1,TRBV19,CASIGTGDTEAFF
TRBJ2-2,TRBV19,CASSIAGGVTGELFF
TRBJ1-5,TRBV11-3,CASSSGGHQPQHF
TRBJ2-3,TRBV5-1,CASSPNSGPGTDTQYF
TRBJ2-1,TRBV19,CASTTLAGVTNEQFF
TRBJ1-6,TRBV3-1/TRBV3-2,CASSQATGQGGSPLHF
TRBJ2-1,TRBV10-1,CASSGAPSSSYNEQFF
TRBJ1-4,TRBV15,CATSRDGGHNEKLFF
TRBJ1-2,TRBV5-4,CASSLSQNYGYTF
TRBJ2-1,TRBV28,CASSPRQGANEQFF
TRBJ1-6,TRBV7-9,CASSWDKSVTSTLHF
TRBJ2-2,TRBV10-2,CASSEGTGELFF
TRBJ2-7,TRBV11-3,CASSLALDSYEQYF
TRBJ2-7,TRBV5-5,CASSLTSGSFHEQYF